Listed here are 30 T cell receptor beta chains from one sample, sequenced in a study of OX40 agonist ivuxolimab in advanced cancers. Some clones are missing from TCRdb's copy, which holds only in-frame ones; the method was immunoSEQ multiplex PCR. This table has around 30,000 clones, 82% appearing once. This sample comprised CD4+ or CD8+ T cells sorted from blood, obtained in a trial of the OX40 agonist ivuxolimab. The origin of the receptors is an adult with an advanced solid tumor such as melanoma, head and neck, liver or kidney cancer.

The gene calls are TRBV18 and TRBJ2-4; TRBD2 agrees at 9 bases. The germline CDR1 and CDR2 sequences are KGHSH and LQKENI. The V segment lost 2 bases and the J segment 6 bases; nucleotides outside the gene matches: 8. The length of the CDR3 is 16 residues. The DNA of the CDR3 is TGTGCCAGCTCACCATTTGCGCTAGCGGGGAGAAACATTCAGTACTTC. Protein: CASSPFALAGRNIQYF. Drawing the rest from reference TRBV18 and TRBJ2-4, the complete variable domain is NAGVMQNPRHLVRRRGQEARLRCSPMKGHSHVYWYRQLPEEGLKFMVYLQKENIIDESGMPKERFSAEFPKEGPSILRIQQVVRGDSAAYFCASSPFALAGRNIQYFGAGTRLSVL.

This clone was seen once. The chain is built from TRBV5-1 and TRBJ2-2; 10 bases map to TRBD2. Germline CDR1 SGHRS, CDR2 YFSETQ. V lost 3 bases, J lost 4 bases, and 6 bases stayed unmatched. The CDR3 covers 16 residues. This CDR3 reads CASSSLAGVGTGELFF. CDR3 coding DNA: TGCGCCAGCAGCTCCCTAGCGGGAGTGGGCACCGGGGAGCTGTTTTTT.

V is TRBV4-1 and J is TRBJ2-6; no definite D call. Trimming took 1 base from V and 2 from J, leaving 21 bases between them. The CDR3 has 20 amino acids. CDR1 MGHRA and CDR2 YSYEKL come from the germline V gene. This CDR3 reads CASSQGPGRLGMPGANVLTF. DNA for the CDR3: TGCGCCAGCAGCCAAGGCCCCGGCAGGCTGGGGATGCCTGGGGCCAACGTCCTGACTTTC.

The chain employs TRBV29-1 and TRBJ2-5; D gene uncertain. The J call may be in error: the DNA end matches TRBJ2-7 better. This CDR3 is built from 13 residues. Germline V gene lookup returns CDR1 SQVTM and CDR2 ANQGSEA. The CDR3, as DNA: TGCAGCGTTCTCTCCGCCTTCCACTACGAGCAGTACTTC. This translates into CSVLSAFHYEQYF.

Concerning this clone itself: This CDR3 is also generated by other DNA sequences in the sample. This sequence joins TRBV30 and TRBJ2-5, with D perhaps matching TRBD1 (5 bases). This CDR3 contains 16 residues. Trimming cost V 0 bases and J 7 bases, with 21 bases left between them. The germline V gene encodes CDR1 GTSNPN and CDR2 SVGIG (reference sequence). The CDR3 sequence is CAWSVGQAETGGTQYF. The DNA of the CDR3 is TGTGCCTGGAGTGTGGGGCAGGCCGAAACAGGTGGGACCCAGTACTTC.

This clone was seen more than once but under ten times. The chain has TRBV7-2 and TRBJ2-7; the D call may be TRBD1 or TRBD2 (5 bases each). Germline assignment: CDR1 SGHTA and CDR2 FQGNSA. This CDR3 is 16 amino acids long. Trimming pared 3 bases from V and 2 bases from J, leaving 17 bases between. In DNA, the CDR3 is TGTGCCAGCAGCTTGGGTCGGGGCGGGCCCACCTACGAGCAGTACTTC. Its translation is CASSLGRGGPTYEQYF. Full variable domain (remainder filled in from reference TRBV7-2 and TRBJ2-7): GAGVSQSPSNKVTEKGKDVELRCDPISGHTALYWYRQSLGQGLEFLIYFQGNSAPDKSGLPSDRFSAERTGGSVSTLTIQRTQQEDSAVYLCASSLGRGGPTYEQYFGPGTRLTVT.

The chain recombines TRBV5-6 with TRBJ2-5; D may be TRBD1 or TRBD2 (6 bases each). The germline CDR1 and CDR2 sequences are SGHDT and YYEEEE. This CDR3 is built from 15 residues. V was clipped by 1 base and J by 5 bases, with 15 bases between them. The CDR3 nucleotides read TGTGCCAGCAGCTTGCCGGGGGCGGGAAGGGAGACCCAGTACTTC. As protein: CASSLPGAGRETQYF.

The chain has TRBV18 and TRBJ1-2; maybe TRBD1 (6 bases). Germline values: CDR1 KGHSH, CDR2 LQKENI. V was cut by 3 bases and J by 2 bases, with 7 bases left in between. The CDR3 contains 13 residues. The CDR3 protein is CASSPGTNYGYTF. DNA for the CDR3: TGTGCCAGCTCACCCGGGACAAACTATGGCTACACCTTC.

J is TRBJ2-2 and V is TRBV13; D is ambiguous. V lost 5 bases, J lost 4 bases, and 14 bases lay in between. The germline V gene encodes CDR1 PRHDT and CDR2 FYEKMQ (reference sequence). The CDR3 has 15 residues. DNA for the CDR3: TGTGCCAGCAGCCCCGGGCAGACGAGCACCGGGGAGCTGTTTTTT. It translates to CASSPGQTSTGELFF.

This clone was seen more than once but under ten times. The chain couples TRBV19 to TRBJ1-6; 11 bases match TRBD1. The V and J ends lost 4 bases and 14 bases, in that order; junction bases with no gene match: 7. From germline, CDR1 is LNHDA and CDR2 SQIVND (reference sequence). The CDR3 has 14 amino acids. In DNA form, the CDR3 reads TGTGCCAGTAGTAGTGGACAGGGGGCTTCGGCCCTCCACTTT. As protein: CASSSGQGASALHF.

This CDR3 is CASSPGRFNEQFF. The DNA of the CDR3 is TGTGCCAGCTCACCTGGCAGGTTCAATGAGCAGTTCTTC. The chain recombines TRBV18 with TRBJ2-1; D unresolved. The CDR3 sequence is 13 residues long. The ends were cut back, 3 bases at V and 6 bases at J, with 9 bases in the middle. Germline loops: CDR1 KGHSH, CDR2 LQKENI.

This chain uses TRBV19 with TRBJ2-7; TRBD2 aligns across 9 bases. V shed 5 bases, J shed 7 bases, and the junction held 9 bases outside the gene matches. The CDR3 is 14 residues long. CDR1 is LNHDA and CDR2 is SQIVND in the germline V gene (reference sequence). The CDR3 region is CASSPRLAEGEQYV. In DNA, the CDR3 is TGTGCCAGTAGTCCGAGACTAGCGGAAGGAGAGCAGTACGTC.

CDR3 region: CASSYGTANYGYTF. DNA for the CDR3: TGTGCCAGCAGCTACGGGACAGCTAACTATGGCTACACCTTC. V is TRBV5-4 and J is TRBJ1-2; 7 nucleotides agree with TRBD1. The CDR3 consists of 14 residues. The V gene's germline CDR1 is SGHNT and CDR2 YYREEE (reference sequence). V lost 3 bases to trimming and J lost 0 bases; unmatched junction nucleotides: 2.

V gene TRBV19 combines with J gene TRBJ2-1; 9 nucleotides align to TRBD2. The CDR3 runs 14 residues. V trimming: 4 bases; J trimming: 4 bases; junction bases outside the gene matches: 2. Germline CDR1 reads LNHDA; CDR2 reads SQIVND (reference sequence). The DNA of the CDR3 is TGTGCCAGTAGTACTAGCGGGACGTACAATGAGCAGTTCTTC. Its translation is CASSTSGTYNEQFF.

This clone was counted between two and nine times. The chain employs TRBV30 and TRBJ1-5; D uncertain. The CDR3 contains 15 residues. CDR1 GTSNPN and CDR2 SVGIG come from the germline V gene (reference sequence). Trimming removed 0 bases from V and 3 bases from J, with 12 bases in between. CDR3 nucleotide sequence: TGTGCCTGGAGTGTACCGGGGTTCAACAATCAGCCCCAGCATTTT. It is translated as CAWSVPGFNNQPQHF.

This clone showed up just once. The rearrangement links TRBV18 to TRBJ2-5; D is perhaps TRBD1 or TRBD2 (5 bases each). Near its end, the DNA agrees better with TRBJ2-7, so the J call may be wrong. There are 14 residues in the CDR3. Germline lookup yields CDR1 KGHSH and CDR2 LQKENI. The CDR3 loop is CASSPGTNVYEQYF. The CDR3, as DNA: TGTGCCAGCTCCCCCGGGACGAACGTCTACGAGCAGTACTTC.

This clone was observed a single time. This CDR3 reads CASSKSLGGVADTQYF. The CDR3 DNA reads TGTGCCAGTAGTAAATCCCTCGGGGGGGTCGCAGATACGCAGTATTTT. The V and J genes are TRBV19 and TRBJ2-3; 8 bases align to TRBD2. CDR1 is LNHDA, CDR2 SQIVND, per germline (reference sequence). The CDR3 runs 16 residues. V shed 4 bases, J shed 4 bases, and the junction held 10 bases outside the gene matches.

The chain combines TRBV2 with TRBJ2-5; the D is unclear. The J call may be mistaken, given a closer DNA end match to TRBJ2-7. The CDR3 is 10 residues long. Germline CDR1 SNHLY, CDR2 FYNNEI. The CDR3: CASMGNEQYF. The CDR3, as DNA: TGTGCCAGCATGGGAAACGAGCAGTACTTC.

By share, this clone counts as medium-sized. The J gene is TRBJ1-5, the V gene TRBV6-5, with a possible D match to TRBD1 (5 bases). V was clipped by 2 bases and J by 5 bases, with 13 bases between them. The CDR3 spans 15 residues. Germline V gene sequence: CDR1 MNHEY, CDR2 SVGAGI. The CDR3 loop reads CASSYSGGTDQPQHF. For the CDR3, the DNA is TGTGCCAGCAGTTACAGTGGGGGGACGGATCAGCCCCAGCATTTT.

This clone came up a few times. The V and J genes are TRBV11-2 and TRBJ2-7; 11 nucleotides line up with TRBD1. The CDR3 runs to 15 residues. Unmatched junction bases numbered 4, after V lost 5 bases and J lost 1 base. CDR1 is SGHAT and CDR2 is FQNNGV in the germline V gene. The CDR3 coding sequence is TGTGCCAGCAGCGGTGGACAGGGGGCTTCCTACGAGCAGTACTTC. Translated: CASSGGQGASYEQYF. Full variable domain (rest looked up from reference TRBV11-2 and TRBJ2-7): EAGVAQSPRYKIIEKRQSVAFWCNPISGHATLYWYQQILGQGPKLLIQFQNNGVVDDSQLPKDRFSAERLKGVDSTLKIQPAKLEDSAVYLCASSGGQGASYEQYFGPGTRLTVT.

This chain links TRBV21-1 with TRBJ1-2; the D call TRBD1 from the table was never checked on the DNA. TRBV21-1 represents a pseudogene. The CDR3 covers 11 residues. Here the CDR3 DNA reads TGTGCCAGCAGCAACATCTATGGCTACACCTTC. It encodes CASSNIYGYTF.

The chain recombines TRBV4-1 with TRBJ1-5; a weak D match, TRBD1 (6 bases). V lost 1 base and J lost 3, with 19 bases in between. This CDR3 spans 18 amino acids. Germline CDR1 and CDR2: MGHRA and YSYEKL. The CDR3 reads CASSQAPLGQLPNQPQHF. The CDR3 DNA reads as TGCGCCAGCAGCCAAGCGCCCCTTGGACAGTTGCCCAATCAGCCCCAGCATTTT.

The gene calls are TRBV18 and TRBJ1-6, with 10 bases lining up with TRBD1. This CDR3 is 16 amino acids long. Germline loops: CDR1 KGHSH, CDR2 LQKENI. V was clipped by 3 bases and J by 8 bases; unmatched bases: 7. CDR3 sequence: CASSPFIGQGDSPLHF. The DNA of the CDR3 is TGTGCCAGCTCACCCTTTATAGGACAGGGGGATTCACCCCTCCACTTT.

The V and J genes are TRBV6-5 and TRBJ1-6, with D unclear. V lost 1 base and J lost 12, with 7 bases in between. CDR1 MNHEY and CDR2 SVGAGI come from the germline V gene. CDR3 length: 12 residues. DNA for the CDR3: TGTGCCAGCAGTTACTGGGATTTACCCCTCCACTTT. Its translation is CASSYWDLPLHF.

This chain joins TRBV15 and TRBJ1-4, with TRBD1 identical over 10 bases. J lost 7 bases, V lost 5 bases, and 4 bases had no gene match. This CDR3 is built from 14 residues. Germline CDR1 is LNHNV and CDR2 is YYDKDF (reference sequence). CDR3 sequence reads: CATSRRTGGEKLFF. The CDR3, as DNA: TGTGCCACCAGCCGAAGGACAGGGGGTGAAAAACTGTTTTTT.

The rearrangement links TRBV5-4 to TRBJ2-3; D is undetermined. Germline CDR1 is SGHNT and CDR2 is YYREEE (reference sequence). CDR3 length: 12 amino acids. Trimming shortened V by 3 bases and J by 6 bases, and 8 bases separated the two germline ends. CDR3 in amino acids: CASSSRWDTQYF. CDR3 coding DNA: TGTGCCAGCAGCTCCCGGTGGGATACGCAGTATTTT.

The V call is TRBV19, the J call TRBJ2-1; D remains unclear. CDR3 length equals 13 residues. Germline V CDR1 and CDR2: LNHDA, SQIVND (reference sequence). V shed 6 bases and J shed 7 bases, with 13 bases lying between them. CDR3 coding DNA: TGTGCCAGTAGCCCTACGGGTTGGAATGAGCAGTTCTTC. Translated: CASSPTGWNEQFF.

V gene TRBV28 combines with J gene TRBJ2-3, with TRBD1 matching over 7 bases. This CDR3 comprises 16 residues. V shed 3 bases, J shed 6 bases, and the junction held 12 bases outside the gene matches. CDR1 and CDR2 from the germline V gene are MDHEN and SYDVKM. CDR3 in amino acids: CASSLRGLVPQDTQYF. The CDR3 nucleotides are TGTGCCAGCAGTTTGAGGGGGCTGGTTCCCCAGGATACGCAGTATTTT.

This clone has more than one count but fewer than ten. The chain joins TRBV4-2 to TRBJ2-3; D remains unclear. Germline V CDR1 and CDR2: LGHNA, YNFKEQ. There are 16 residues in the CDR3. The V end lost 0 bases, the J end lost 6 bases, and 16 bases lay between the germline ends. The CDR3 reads CASSQDLSTPWDTQYF. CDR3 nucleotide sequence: TGTGCCAGCAGCCAAGACCTGAGCACCCCGTGGGATACGCAGTATTTT.

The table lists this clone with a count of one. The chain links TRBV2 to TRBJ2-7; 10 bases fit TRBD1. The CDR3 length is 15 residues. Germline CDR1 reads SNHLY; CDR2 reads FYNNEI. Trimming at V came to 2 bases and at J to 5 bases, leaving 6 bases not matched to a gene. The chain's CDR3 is CASSESGQGFNEQYF. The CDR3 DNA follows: TGTGCCAGCAGTGAATCGGGACAGGGGTTCAACGAGCAGTACTTC.